Reported below is one T cell receptor beta chain. Germline CDR1 is SGHRS and CDR2 is YFSETQ. The V and J ends lost 0 bases and 10 bases respectively, with 8 bases between them. The CDR3 contains 11 residues. Preparation of the TCRbeta library used unique molecular identifiers. Via MiXCR, TCRdb re-called the PCR reads, giving one row per CDR3 protein. In the table there are 490,000 or so distinct CDR3 sequences, about an eighth of which are singletons. This sample was included in a study of T-cell reconstitution after alpha-beta-depleted transplantation in children. The sequence was collected from a human donor who donated a stem cell graft to a child with combined immunodeficiency. Sequencing used PBMCs from the stem cell graft donor, obtained from the stem cell graft. The V and J genes are TRBV5-1 and TRBJ2-7; D perhaps matches TRBD2 (6 bases). Here the CDR3 DNA reads TGCGCCAGCAGCTTGGCCGGGAGTCAGTACTTC. The encoded protein is CASSLAGSQYF. The full variable domain, with the rest looked up from reference TRBV5-1 and TRBJ2-7, is KAGVTQTPRYLIKTRGQQVTLSCSPISGHRSVSWYQQTPGQGLQFLFEYFSETQRNKGNFPGRFSGRQFSNSRSEMNVSTLELGDSALYLCASSLAGSQYFGPGTRLTVT.